These 7 T cell receptor beta chains came from one sample sequenced in a study of T cells in localized non-small cell lung cancer. Assay used: immunoSEQ multiplex PCR; TCRdb lists only in-frame clones, some missing. The table includes 7,000 to 7,500 clones, more than 20% detected once. This sample comprised lung tumor tissue, obtained before any cancer treatment. These receptors were obtained from a man between 40 and 70 years old with stage III squamous cell lung carcinoma.

This clone was seen repeatedly, ten times or more. The chain employs TRBV13 and TRBJ1-1; 7 nucleotides line up with TRBD1. J was trimmed by 4 bases and V by 0 bases; bases with no gene match: 2. The CDR3 consists of 14 residues. Per germline, CDR1 PRHDT and CDR2 FYEKMQ (reference sequence). The CDR3 protein is CASSLGAGGTEAFF. Written as DNA, the CDR3 is TGTGCCAGCAGCTTAGGTGCAGGGGGCACTGAAGCTTTCTTT.

This clone was seen more than once but under ten times. The rearrangement joins TRBV11-3 to TRBJ2-7; D uncertain. V lost 6 bases to trimming and J lost 3 bases, with 24 bases between them. In germline, CDR1 is SGHNT, CDR2 YENEEA. The CDR3 runs to 17 residues. CDR3 amino acids: CASRSIRAGRSYYEQYF. The CDR3 nucleotides read TGTGCCAGCAGATCCATAAGGGCCGGCAGAAGCTACTACGAGCAGTACTTC.

V and J are TRBV25-1 and TRBJ2-1; no reliable D call. Trimming stripped 6 bases from V and 0 bases from J, with 6 bases between. CDR1 is MGHDK, CDR2 SYGVNS, per germline. There are 13 residues in the CDR3. As DNA, the CDR3 is TGTGCCAGCAGGTGGAGCTCCTACAATGAGCAGTTCTTC. It is translated as CASRWSSYNEQFF.

This clone was observed a handful of times. V usage is TRBV9 and J usage is TRBJ1-1; D gene ambiguous. V dropped 0 bases and J dropped 5 bases, with 8 bases sitting between them. Germline V gene data show CDR1 as SGDLS and CDR2 as YYNGEE. This CDR3 region has 13 residues. For the CDR3, the DNA is TGTGCCAGCAGCGTAGTTGCGGGGACTGAAGCTTTCTTT. It is translated as CASSVVAGTEAFF.

The V gene is TRBV18, the J gene TRBJ2-3; D is perhaps TRBD1 (6 bases). V lost 2 bases and J 1 base, leaving 13 bases between the germline ends. Per the germline V gene, CDR1 is KGHSH and CDR2 is LQKENI. The CDR3 spans 16 residues. The chain's CDR3 is CASSPGSGARTDTQYF. The CDR3 nucleotides read TGTGCCAGCTCACCAGGATCAGGGGCCCGCACAGATACGCAGTATTTT.

Only a few counts were recorded for this clone. J is TRBJ2-5 and V is TRBV7-1; D uncertain. TRBV7-1 is designated an ORF whose function remains uncertain. Trimming removed 4 bases from V and 4 bases from J, with 10 bases in between. The CDR3 runs 13 residues. CDR3 sequence: CASSLVLRETQYF. CDR3 DNA: TGTGCCAGCAGCTTAGTGTTGCGAGAGACCCAGTACTTC.

The V and J genes are TRBV11-3 and TRBJ2-1; a possible D gene is TRBD2 (5 bases). The germline V gene encodes CDR1 SGHNT and CDR2 YENEEA. Trimming removed 5 bases from V and 5 bases from J, with 13 bases in between. This CDR3 contains 14 residues. The CDR3 nucleotides read TGTGCCAGCAGCCCCGACTACCAGGACAATGAGCAGTTCTTC. It specifies CASSPDYQDNEQFF.